The 28 T cell receptor delta chains below all came from one sample that was sequenced in a study of gamma-delta chains in newborns, infants, children. TCRdb reanalyzed the reads using CATT. The repertoire has 15,000 or so delta-chain clones, around 7% of them found once; the top ten carry under 25%. The sequencing input was blood. Receptors originate from a child who was a newborn, infant or young child, either healthy, febrile or measles-vaccinated (not recorded which).

This clone was observed at least ten times. V usage is TRDV2 and J usage is TRDJ2; a weak D match, TRDD3 (6 bases). CDR3 size: 17 residues. Germline loops: CDR1 GEAIGNYY, CDR2 EKD. V was trimmed by 0 bases and J by 0 bases, leaving 13 bases between them. CDR3 residues: CACDTLGPPSLTAQLFF. In nucleotides, the CDR3 is TGTGCCTGTGACACCCTGGGGCCCCCCTCTTTGACAGCACAACTCTTCTTT.

This clone was found a few times. This chain uses TRDV2 with TRDJ3, with 13 bases matching TRDD3. The germline V gene encodes CDR1 GEAIGNYY and CDR2 EKD. Losses at the gene ends were 5 bases for V and 1 base for J; bases not matched to a gene: 7. This CDR3 is built from 19 residues. The CDR3 sequence: CACGMVLGDTSWDTRQMFF. The CDR3 DNA is TGTGCCTGTGGCATGGTACTGGGGGATACGTCCTGGGACACCCGACAGATGTTTTTC.

This clone was picked up many times. The gene calls are TRAV29/DV5 and TRDJ1, with TRDD3 matching 7 bases. There are 21 residues in the CDR3. Germline V gene data show CDR1 as NSMFDY and CDR2 as ISSIKDK. The V gene end was trimmed by 0 bases and the J gene end by 0 bases; junction bases not matched to a gene: 23. The CDR3 sequence is CAASVLSHVGYPVRYTDKLIF. The CDR3 region has the DNA TGTGCAGCAAGCGTTTTATCTCACGTGGGATACCCAGTTAGGTACACCGATAAACTCATCTTT.

This clone occurred a few times. The mismatch at residue 12 between this DNA's translation and the TCRdb protein of a much larger clone likely reflects a read error; the protein shown is translated from the DNA. The V gene is TRDV2, the J gene TRDJ3, with 8 positions matching TRDD3. The CDR3 contains 18 residues. Germline values: CDR1 GEAIGNYY, CDR2 EKD. CDR3 coding DNA: TGTGCCTGTGACCTACTGGGGGGTCGCTCCTGGAACACCCGACAGATGTTTTTC. Its translation is CACDLLGGRSWNTRQMFF.

As to this clone: One base away lies a much larger clone, so this may be a sequencing read error. The rearrangement joins TRDV2 to TRDJ3; TRDD3 matches at 8 bases. From germline, CDR1 is GEAIGNYY and CDR2 EKD. The CDR3 has 20 residues. The V segment lost 3 bases and the J segment 0 bases; nucleotides outside the gene matches: 12. This CDR3 reads CACDAVLWDTRSWDTRQMFF. CDR3 nucleotide sequence: TGTGCCTGTGACGCGGTACTGTGGGATACGCGCTCCTGGGACACCCGACAGATGTTTTTC.

Of note for this clone: At one of its ends the junction is not consistent with the germline gene, which may arise from a read error. This specimen includes other DNA sequences encoding the same CDR3. The chain has TRDV2 and TRDJ3; D gene unclear. CDR1 and CDR2 from the germline V gene are GEAIGNYY and EKD. The CDR3 is 19 amino acids. DNA for the CDR3: TGTGCCTGCGACACCGTTGGGCGAAACGACGCCTGGGACACCCGACAGATGTTTTTC. Translated, it gives CACDTVGRNDAWDTRQMFF.

This clone was seen at least ten times. The chain joins TRAV29/DV5 to TRDJ3, with 7 bases identical to TRDD3. Germline lookup yields CDR1 NSMFDY and CDR2 ISSIKDK. The CDR3 has 17 amino acids. Trimming took 0 bases from V and 0 from J; bases not matched to a gene: 3. CDR3 sequence (DNA): TGTGCAGCAAGCGTACTGGGGAGCTCCTGGGACACCCGACAGATGTTTTTC. Amino acids: CAASVLGSSWDTRQMFF.

This clone was counted only a few times. TCRdb's entry gives the protein of a much larger clone, which mismatches this DNA's translation at residue 14, likely from a read error; the protein reported here is translated from the DNA. This chain's CDR3 is CACDTWGTWDTRQVFF. The DNA of the CDR3 is TGTGCCTGTGACACCTGGGGGACCTGGGACACCCGACAGGTGTTTTTC. The V call is TRDV2, the J call TRDJ3; 7 nucleotides align to TRDD3. Germline CDR1 GEAIGNYY, CDR2 EKD. The CDR3 contains 16 residues.

For this clone: This same CDR3 is encoded by further DNA sequences in the sample. The rearrangement joins TRDV2 to TRDJ3; D perhaps matches TRDD3 (6 bases). This CDR3 is 18 amino acids long. From germline, CDR1 is GEAIGNYY and CDR2 EKD. V dropped 0 bases and J dropped 0 bases, with 11 bases sitting between them. The CDR3 loop reads CACDTVGGPSWDTRQMFF. In nucleotides, the CDR3 is TGTGCCTGTGACACCGTGGGGGGCCCCTCCTGGGACACCCGACAGATGTTTTTC.

This clone appeared many times. The rearrangement links TRDV2 to TRDJ1, with TRDD3 matching over 11 bases. Germline lookup yields CDR1 GEAIGNYY and CDR2 EKD. There are 15 residues in the CDR3. V shed 0 bases, J shed 3 bases, and the junction held 2 bases outside the gene matches. CDR3 protein: CACDTVGGYADKLIF. The CDR3 nucleotides read TGTGCCTGTGACACCGTTGGGGGATACGCCGATAAACTCATCTTT.

This clone is classed as medium-sized. The chain links TRDV2 to TRDJ2; weak D call: TRDD3 (6 bases). The V and J ends lost 0 bases and 4 bases respectively, with 11 bases between them. Germline CDR1 reads GEAIGNYY; CDR2 reads EKD. The CDR3 runs 15 residues. CDR3 amino acids: CACDTVGMGTAQLFF. CDR3 sequence (DNA): TGTGCCTGTGACACCGTGGGGATGGGGACAGCACAACTCTTCTTT.

This clone was counted ten times or more. V is TRDV2 and J is TRDJ3, with TRDD3 identical over 11 bases. Trimming cost V 3 bases and J 3 bases; bases outside gene matches: 15. The CDR3 loop spans 21 amino acids. The germline V gene encodes CDR1 GEAIGNYY and CDR2 EKD. CDR3 region: CACDRVLGDKHYDWDTRQMFF. The CDR3 coding sequence is TGTGCCTGTGACCGGGTACTGGGGGATAAACATTATGACTGGGACACCCGACAGATGTTTTTC.

This clone is judged medium-sized. A read error is likely here: a far larger clone is one base away. The identical CDR3 is also encoded by other nucleotide sequences in the sample. The chain carries TRDV2 and TRDJ1, with 12 bases lining up with TRDD3. Germline CDR1 reads GEAIGNYY; CDR2 reads EKD. The CDR3 consists of 14 residues. CDR3 coding DNA: TGTGCCTGTGACATACTGGGGGATACCGATAAACCCATCTTT. Its protein product is CACDILGDTDKPIF.

Concerning this clone: This same CDR3 is encoded by further DNA sequences in the sample. The chain uses TRDV2 and TRDJ3; 11 bases are shared with TRDD3. Per the germline V gene, CDR1 is GEAIGNYY and CDR2 is EKD. Trimming took 0 bases from V and 4 from J; bases not matched to a gene: 7. The CDR3 is 19 residues long. The DNA for the CDR3 is TGTGCCTGTGACACCGGATGGGGGATACGAGTATGGGACACCCGACAGATGTTTTTC. Protein: CACDTGWGIRVWDTRQMFF.

This clone showed up just a few times. This sequence joins TRDV2 and TRDJ3, with 8 bases that match TRDD3. Trimming removed 0 bases from V and 0 bases from J; junction bases left unmatched: 6. Germline CDR1 reads GEAIGNYY; CDR2 reads EKD. This CDR3 contains 19 residues. This chain's CDR3 is CACDTVTWGSSWDTRQMFF. In DNA form, the CDR3 reads TGTGCCTGTGACACCGTAACCTGGGGGAGCTCCTGGGACACCCGACAGATGTTTTTC.

This clone is medium-sized (0.01 to 0.1%) in the sample. The identical CDR3 is also encoded by other nucleotide sequences in the sample. The J gene is TRDJ3, the V gene TRDV2, with 11 bases matching TRDD3. J lost 4 bases, V lost 2 bases, and 6 bases had no gene match. Germline CDR1 and CDR2: GEAIGNYY and EKD. CDR3 size: 18 residues. The CDR3 region has the DNA TGTGCCTGTGACAAAGTACTGGGGGATATTTGGGACACCCGACAGATGTTTTTC. As protein: CACDKVLGDIWDTRQMFF.

This clone turned up a few times. This DNA translates differently at residue 10 from the TCRdb protein, which is that of a much larger clone; a read error is likely, and the protein shown is the DNA's own translation. The rearrangement joins TRDV2 to TRDJ3; 9 bases match TRDD3. The CDR3 totals 19 residues. J was trimmed by 0 bases and V by 4 bases; bases with no gene match: 9. Germline V lookup: CDR1 GEAIGNYY, CDR2 EKD. CDR3 sequence (DNA): TGTGCCTGTGAACCGGTACTGGGGGAGATCTCCTGGGACACCCGACAGATGTTTTTC. Amino acids: CACEPVLGEISWDTRQMFF.

In its sample, this clone was seen a few times. The chain joins TRDV2 to TRDJ2; 13 nucleotides line up with TRDD3. Germline V CDR1 and CDR2: GEAIGNYY, EKD. The CDR3 has 15 residues. Unmatched junction bases numbered 4, after V lost 4 bases and J lost 6 bases. The CDR3 sequence: CACDLLGDTPAQLFF. The DNA for the CDR3 is TGTGCCTGTGATCTACTGGGGGATACGCCAGCACAACTCTTCTTT.

Only a few counts were recorded for this clone. TCRdb pairs this DNA with a much larger clone's protein that differs at residue 11, likely a read error; the protein shown was translated from the DNA. The V call is TRDV2, the J call TRDJ3; 10 nucleotides align to TRDD3. Germline lookup yields CDR1 GEAIGNYY and CDR2 EKD. The CDR3 extends over 17 amino acids. The CDR3: CACDSTGGSWGTRQMFF. In nucleotides, the CDR3 is TGTGCCTGTGACAGTACTGGGGGATCCTGGGGCACCCGACAGATGTTTTTC.

This clone was detected a few times. The chain recombines TRDV2 with TRDJ3; possibly TRDD3 for D (6 bases). The CDR3 spans 18 residues. Between the trimmed V and J ends, which lost 1 base and 1 base, there was a span of 13 bases. The V gene's germline CDR1 is GEAIGNYY and CDR2 EKD. CDR3 residues: CACDTTGRYSWDTRQMFF. The DNA for the CDR3 is TGTGCCTGTGACACTACTGGGAGATATTCCTGGGACACCCGACAGATGTTTTTC.

The chain links TRDV2 to TRDJ3; possible D gene TRDD3, 5 bases. CDR1 and CDR2 (germline): GEAIGNYY, EKD. Trimming shortened V by 2 bases and J by 0 bases, and 16 bases separated the two germline ends. The CDR3 sequence is 19 residues long. The CDR3 sequence is CACDILSGQSSWDTRQMFF. The CDR3 coding sequence is TGTGCCTGTGACATTCTTTCTGGGCAGAGCTCCTGGGACACCCGACAGATGTTTTTC.

This clone showed up just a few times. The J gene is TRDJ3, the V gene TRDV2; TRDD3 matches at 11 bases. The CDR3 consists of 17 residues. Germline V CDR1 and CDR2: GEAIGNYY, EKD. After removal of 3 bases from V and 4 bases from J, the junction contained 4 bases not matched to a gene. The CDR3 DNA reads as TGTGCCTGTGACCTACTGGGGGATATATGGGACACCCGACAGATGTTTTTC. The encoded protein is CACDLLGDIWDTRQMFF.

This clone was seen a few times. The chain employs TRAV29/DV5 and TRDJ2; TRDD3 matches at 10 bases. The CDR3 totals 15 residues. The germline V gene encodes CDR1 NSMFDY and CDR2 ISSIKDK. Trimming at V came to 1 base and at J to 5 bases, leaving 5 bases not matched to a gene. DNA of the CDR3: TGTGCAGCAAGCTTCCTACTGGGGGATACAGCACAACTCTTCTTT. This codes for CAASFLLGDTAQLFF.

This clone appeared a few times. The J gene is TRDJ3, the V gene TRDV2; TRDD3 is a possible D gene (6 bases). Trimming removed 1 base at V and 0 bases at J, with 9 bases between. Germline V gene lookup returns CDR1 GEAIGNYY and CDR2 EKD. This CDR3 is 17 amino acids long. In DNA form, the CDR3 reads TGTGCCTGTGACACGACGGGGGACTCCTGGGACACCCGACAGATGTTTTTC. Its translation: CACDTTGDSWDTRQMFF.

This clone rates as medium-sized. The chain joins TRDV2 to TRDJ3; TRDD3 aligns across 7 bases. CDR1 and CDR2 from the germline V gene are GEAIGNYY and EKD. Trimming at V came to 0 bases and at J to 0 bases, leaving 7 bases not matched to a gene. CDR3 length equals 19 residues. CDR3 in amino acids: CACDTLWGASSWDTRQMFF. The CDR3 nucleotides are TGTGCCTGTGACACCCTCTGGGGGGCCAGCTCCTGGGACACCCGACAGATGTTTTTC.

This clone counts as medium-sized. Distinct nucleotide sequences in the sample also encode this CDR3. The rearrangement links TRDV2 to TRDJ2; 9 bases agree with TRDD3. This CDR3 contains 14 residues. The germline gives CDR1 GEAIGNYY, CDR2 EKD. Trimming took 3 bases from V and 3 from J; bases not matched to a gene: 1. The CDR3 nucleotides are TGTGCCTGTGACGACTGGGGGATGACAGCACAACTCTTCTTT. It translates to CACDDWGMTAQLFF.

On this clone itself: A much larger clone differs by one base, so this may be a read error. This rearrangement joins TRDV2 to TRDJ3, with TRDD3 matching over 8 bases. Germline V lookup: CDR1 GEAIGNYY, CDR2 EKD. CDR3 length: 21 residues. CDR3 amino acids: CACDTVWGTGGISWYTRQMFF. DNA for the CDR3: TGTGCCTGTGACACCGTATGGGGTACTGGGGGTATCTCCTGGTACACCCGACAGATGTTTTTC.

On this clone: A junction boundary mismatches the germline segment, possibly from a read error. The chain uses TRDV2 and TRDJ3; 10 bases fit TRDD3. The CDR3 totals 20 residues. Germline lookup yields CDR1 GEAIGNYY and CDR2 EKD. CDR3 sequence reads: CACDTVLGDPLSWDTRQVFF. The CDR3 coding sequence is TGTGCCTGTGACACCGTACTGGGGGATCCCCTCTCCTGGGACACCCGACAGGTGTTTTTC.